Here is one TCR beta chain with its context. Its antigen is unknown. Base qualities are missing; no much larger clone stands one base away. The record originates from a study of regulatory T cells in long-lasting Graves disease (dated by TCRdb to the early 2020s). In the study overall: Persistent Graves' disease was defined as antithyroid drug treatment for over 5 years with persistently positive TSH receptor autoantibodies. This study used TCR sequencing and RNA sequencing of peripheral blood to compare persistent Graves' disease patients against newly diagnosed Graves' disease patients. The study was conducted in China and was registered as a clinical trial. TCR sequencing covered about 13 persistent and about 20 newly diagnosed Graves' disease patients, some 35 samples in total. Persistent Graves' disease patients in the clinical cohort had taken antithyroid drugs for roughly ten years on average.

The research as a whole found: Peripheral blood alone was examined, since thyroid tissue, which constituted the primary lesion, could not be accessed. The small sample size was acknowledged by the authors as a limitation that may reduce accuracy. Sequencing and analysis were limited to the TCR beta chain. Compared with newly diagnosed patients, persistent Graves' disease patients had lower TCR Shannon entropy and fewer highly expanded clones, which suggests clonal expansion. Persistent patients shared more public clonotypes among themselves (around 2,500) than newly diagnosed patients did (over 950).

This specimen's time point label, interpreted: persistent/refractory GD, antithyroid drugs over 5 years with positive TRAb. RNA was extracted from PBMCs in TRIzol for both TCR sequencing and RNA sequencing. The diagnosis of Graves' disease was made according to American Thyroid Association guidelines. Patients were recruited from an endocrinology department in Xi'an, China. Each patient gave approximately 8.8 milliliters of peripheral blood, collected in an EDTA anticoagulant tube. Ficoll Paque Plus density gradient separation was used to isolate PBMCs, and no additional T cell sorting was done. An Agilent 2100 Bioanalyzer and agarose gel were used to assess RNA quality, and a NanoDrop 2000 was used to measure RNA concentration. The receptor library was made with multiplex PCR. Sequencing took place on an Illumina HiSeq 4000. To build TCR beta libraries, CDR3 regions were amplified by Arm-PCR using iRepertoire HTBI primers. Before sequencing, the PCR products underwent gel purification. Per the authors' processing: Gene usage analysis of CDR3 amino acid clonotypes used the 50 to 70 TRBV and 14 to 15 TRBJ segments found across samples. COPE and FqMerger were used to merge the filtered high-quality paired reads into contigs. BLAST was used to align contigs to IMGT TRBV, TRBD and TRBJ reference genes, with CDR3 defined following IMGT. Any clonotype with a frequency above 0.1% was classified as a highly expanded clone. Shannon entropy served as the measure of repertoire diversity, while the Gini coefficient captured V-J evenness. A clonotype was considered public if more than one individual shared it. The public reads were reprocessed in TCRdb via fastp at Q25 and MiXCR, keeping in-frame beta chains. Identical CDR3 protein sequences are pooled into one entry, listed with their most common genes and DNA. The V and J calls, along with clone size, are taken from TCRdb and not from the paper's own processing. The sample includes about 450,000 distinct CDR3 sequences, with 20% to 25% observed a single time. Around 26% of the sample rests with the top ten.

This sequence originates from a female donor with Graves disease. The input for sequencing was peripheral blood mononuclear cells (PBMCs), taken when the disease was refractory, from a patient treated with antithyroid drugs.

This receptor carries the CDR3 CASSHLRTGLRGVVTGELFF. The DNA sequence is as follows: TGTGCCAGCAGTCACCTCAGGACAGGGTTGAGGGGAGTAGTCACCGGGGAGCTGTTTTTT. The rearranged segments are TRBV28 and TRBJ2-2, and 8 bases in between align with TRBD1. Unmatched junction bases come to 21, with V trimmed by 5 bases and J by 4 bases. Reading the germline V gene gives CDR1 MDHEN and CDR2 SYDVKM. The CDR3 runs 20 residues from the cysteine to the phenylalanine. Of the read, only the CDR3 DNA is kept; its 60 bases are in frame from base 1. Beyond the CDR3, the reference TRBV28 and TRBJ2-2 genes provide the residues; the full variable domain reads: DVKVTQSSRYLVKRTGEKVFLECVQDMDHENMFWYRQDPGLGLRLIYFSYDVKMKEKGDIPEGYSVSREKKERFSLILESASTNQTSMYLCASSHLRTGLRGVVTGELFFGEGSRLTVL.